This T cell receptor beta chain was captured by sequencing in a study of glioma-infiltrating T cells. Study observations and caveats: Tissue and blood shared very few CDR3 sequences. Above-expected tissue-blood divergence occurred in all gliomas, most in low-grade ones.

V trimming: 4 bases; J trimming: 0 bases; junction bases outside the gene matches: 6. The germline V gene encodes CDR1 SNHLY and CDR2 FYNNEI. The CDR3 totals 15 residues. As concerns this clonotype: Its specificity is unknown. This may be a read error: a much more frequent sequence differs by one nucleotide.

The iRepertoire nested amplicon-rescue multiplex PCR amplified TCR alpha and beta CDR3s from RNA. For one-step reverse transcription and amplification, 100-400 ng of tissue mRNA or PBMC total RNA was used. TCRdb passed the multiplex PCR reads through MiXCR, listing each CDR3 protein once. The profile shows tens of thousands of distinct CDR3 sequences, around 23% of them singletons. Sequenced material: glioma tissue, nonneoplastic brain tissue, or PBMCs (not recorded which). The origin of this receptor is a human donor with low-grade glioma or glioblastoma, undergoing nonglioma brain surgery, or in good health (not recorded which). This chain connects TRBV2 to TRBJ2-7, with TRBD2 matching over 7 bases. CDR3 sequence: CASSGRLADSYEQYF. CDR3 bases: TGTGCCAGCAGTGGAAGGCTAGCGGACTCCTACGAGCAGTACTTC.